Shown below are 3 T cell receptor beta chains from a single sample sequenced in a study of cytomegalovirus exposure and HLA in healthy donors. Measured with immunoSEQ multiplex PCR; TCRdb has only the in-frame clones, and not every one. The table lists tens of thousands of clones, 90% to 95% of them singletons, with 3.2% in the top ten. Input material: PBMCs. These receptors came from a woman between 18 and 30 years old in good health and CMV-seropositive.

The CDR3 loop reads CASSQSLQEPQHF. The CDR3 DNA reads TGCGCCAGCAGCCAAAGCTTGCAGGAGCCCCAGCATTTT. The rearrangement joins TRBV4-3 to TRBJ1-5; D is uncertain. The CDR3 has 13 residues. The ends were cut back, 2 bases at V and 8 bases at J, with 10 bases in the middle. CDR1 and CDR2 from the germline V gene are LGHNA and YSLEER.

V usage is TRBV11-2 and J usage is TRBJ2-7, with TRBD1 as a possible D gene (5 bases). The CDR3 loop spans 15 amino acids. Trimming took 3 bases from V and 4 from J, leaving 16 bases between them. Germline loops: CDR1 SGHAT, CDR2 FQNNGV. DNA of the CDR3: TGTGCCAGCAGCTTTAGCAGGGCAAATCCATACGAGCAGTACTTC. It is translated as CASSFSRANPYEQYF. Drawing the rest from reference TRBV11-2 and TRBJ2-7, the complete variable domain is EAGVAQSPRYKIIEKRQSVAFWCNPISGHATLYWYQQILGQGPKLLIQFQNNGVVDDSQLPKDRFSAERLKGVDSTLKIQPAKLEDSAVYLCASSFSRANPYEQYFGPGTRLTVT.

The V and J genes are TRBV30 and TRBJ1-2; 9 positions agree with TRBD1. There are 14 residues in the CDR3. From germline, CDR1 is GTSNPN and CDR2 SVGIG (reference sequence). The trim removed 2 bases at V and 4 bases at J, leaving 5 bases unmatched. CDR3 DNA sequence: TGTGCCTGGAGTCCCGACAGGGGGGTCTATGGCTACACCTTC. Its translation is CAWSPDRGVYGYTF.